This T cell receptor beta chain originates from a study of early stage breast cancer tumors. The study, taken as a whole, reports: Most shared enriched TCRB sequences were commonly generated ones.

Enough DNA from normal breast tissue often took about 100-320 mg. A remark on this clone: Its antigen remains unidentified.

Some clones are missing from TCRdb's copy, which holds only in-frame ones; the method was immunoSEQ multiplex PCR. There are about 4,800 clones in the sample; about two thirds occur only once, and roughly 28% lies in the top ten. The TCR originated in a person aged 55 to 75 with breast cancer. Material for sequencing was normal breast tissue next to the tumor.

The DNA of the CDR3 is TGTGCCAGCAGTGCTGCAGGGCCTGGAAACACCATATATTTT. Protein: CASSAAGPGNTIYF. The chain employs TRBV9 and TRBJ1-3; tentative D call: TRBD1 (5 bases). CDR3 length: 14 residues. Germline CDR1 SGDLS, CDR2 YYNGEE. Trimming cost V 5 bases and J 2 bases, with 11 bases left between them.